This T cell receptor (beta chain) originates from a study of metastatic and nonmetastatic thyroid tumors (TCRdb year 2020). About the full investigation: Repertoires from peripheral blood and from tumor or nodule tissue samples of malignant and benign thyroid patients were compared. General study outcomes and caveats: TCR beta diversity was reported as significantly higher in malignant tumors than in benign nodules, in both blood and tumor samples.

This clone was seen ten or more times. This receptor's antigen is unknown. Base qualities are not recorded, but no much larger clone differs from it by a single base. Library preparation was by PCR. Sequencing used an Illumina HiSeq 4000. High-throughput sequencing was used to profile the TCR beta-chain CDR3 region of every patient. In the original analysis: CDR3 differences across clinicopathological groups were used to build a classifier for discriminating distant-metastatic papillary thyroid cancer patients. To measure repertoire diversity the researchers used the Shannon index, while the Morisita-Horn index served to gauge how similar the tumor and blood repertoires were. TCRdb cleaned the public reads at Q25 with fastp, built clones with MiXCR and kept in-frame beta chains. Clone size and V and J calls follow TCRdb, not the original study. The sample profile shows 28,000 or so clones; roughly 17% of them were found once. Together, the top ten hold roughly 4.2% of the sample.

None of the patients had been given any treatment before thyroid surgery. The study retrospectively analysed patient clinical samples collected from about 2012 to 2018 using T-cell receptor beta sequencing. The CDR3 holds 14 amino acids from the cysteine to the phenylalanine. The kept DNA is CDR3 alone, 42 bases in frame from the first base. For CDR1 and CDR2, the germline V gene lists KGHSH and LQKENI. The junction carries 15 bases between V and J, which are trimmed by 2 bases and 10 bases respectively. The receptor was isolated from a female donor with papillary thyroid cancer or a benign thyroid nodule (not recorded which). Some clones in this sample may be carry-over from other donors' samples. Recombination linked TRBV18 to TRBJ2-1; TRBD2 could be the D gene, as 6 bases match. Sequenced input: blood. The bases read TGTGCCAGCTCACCATCGACCCTCGCGGGGGAGCAGTTCTTC. Protein translation: CASSPSTLAGEQFF.